Sequencing of this T cell receptor beta chain was carried out in a study of ipilimumab plus nivolumab after autologous stem cell transplantation. Overall study findings and caveats: The authors say TCR, Treg and microbiome findings warrant further study.

Comment on this clone: Its antigen is as yet unknown.

TCRdb keeps only in-frame clones here, not all; method: immunoSEQ multiplex PCR. The sample has about 12,000 clones, roughly 75% seen once. The CDR3 runs to 13 residues. Per the germline V gene, CDR1 is SGHAT and CDR2 is FQNNGV. The V gene end was trimmed by 5 bases and the J gene end by 5 bases; junction bases not matched to a gene: 5. Ipilimumab, 1 mg/kg, started 14 to 28 days after autologous transplant. Through week 26, nivolumab 3 mg/kg IV was given weeks 1, 4, 7, 10, then biweekly. This clonotype was obtained from a male donor with multiple myeloma. The sequencing used PBMCs, collected in a trial of ipilimumab plus nivolumab as post-transplant consolidation. The chain links TRBV11-2 to TRBJ1-1; 7 bases are shared with TRBD1. The CDR3, as DNA: TGTGCCAGCAGCATCGACAGGGAAACTGAAGCTTTCTTT. Translation gives CASSIDRETEAFF.